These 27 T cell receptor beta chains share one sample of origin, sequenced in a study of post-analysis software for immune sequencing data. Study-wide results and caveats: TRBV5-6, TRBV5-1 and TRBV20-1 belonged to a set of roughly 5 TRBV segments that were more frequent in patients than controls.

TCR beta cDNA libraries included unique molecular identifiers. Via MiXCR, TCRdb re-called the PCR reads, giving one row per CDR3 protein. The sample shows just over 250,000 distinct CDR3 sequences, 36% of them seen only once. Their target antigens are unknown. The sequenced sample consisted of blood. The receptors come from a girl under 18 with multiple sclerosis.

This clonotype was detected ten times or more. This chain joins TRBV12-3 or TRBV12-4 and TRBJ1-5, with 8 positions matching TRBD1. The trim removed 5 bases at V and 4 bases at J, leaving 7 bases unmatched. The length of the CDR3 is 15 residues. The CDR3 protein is CASSVIGTGNQPQHF. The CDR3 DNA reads TGTGCCAGCAGTGTAATCGGGACAGGTAATCAGCCCCAGCATTTT.

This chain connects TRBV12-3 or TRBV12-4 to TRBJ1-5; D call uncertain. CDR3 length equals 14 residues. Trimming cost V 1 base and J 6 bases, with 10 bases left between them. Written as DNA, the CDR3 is TGTGCCAGCAGTTTAGGAGGGTTGGGTCAGCCCCAGCATTTT. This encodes CASSLGGLGQPQHF.

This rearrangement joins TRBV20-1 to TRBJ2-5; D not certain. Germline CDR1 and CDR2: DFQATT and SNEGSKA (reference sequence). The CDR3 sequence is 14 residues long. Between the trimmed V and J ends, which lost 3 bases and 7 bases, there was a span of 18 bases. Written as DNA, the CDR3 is TGCAGTGCTAGGCCCATAAGAACTGAGTGGACCCAGTACTTC. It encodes CSARPIRTEWTQYF.

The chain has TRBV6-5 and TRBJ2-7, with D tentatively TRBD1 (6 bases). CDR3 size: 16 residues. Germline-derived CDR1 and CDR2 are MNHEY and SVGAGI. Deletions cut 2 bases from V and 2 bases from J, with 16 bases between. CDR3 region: CASSYLAGENAYEQYF. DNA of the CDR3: TGTGCCAGCAGTTACCTGGCAGGGGAAAATGCCTACGAGCAGTACTTC.

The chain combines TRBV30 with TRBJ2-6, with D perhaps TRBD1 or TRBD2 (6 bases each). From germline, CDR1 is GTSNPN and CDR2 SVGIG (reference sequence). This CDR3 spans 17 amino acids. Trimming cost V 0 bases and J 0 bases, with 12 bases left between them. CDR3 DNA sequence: TGTGCCTGGAGTGTCGGGGGCTCTAGCTCTGGGGCCAACGTCCTGACTTTC. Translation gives CAWSVGGSSSGANVLTF.

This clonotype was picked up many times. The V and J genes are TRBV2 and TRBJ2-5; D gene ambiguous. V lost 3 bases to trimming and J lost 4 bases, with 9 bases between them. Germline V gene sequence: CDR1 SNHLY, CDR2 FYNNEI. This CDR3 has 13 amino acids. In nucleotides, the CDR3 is TGTGCCAGCAGTGACGGCCGGGTAGAGACCCAGTACTTC. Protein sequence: CASSDGRVETQYF. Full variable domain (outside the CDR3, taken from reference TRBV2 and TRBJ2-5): EPEVTQTPSHQVTQMGQEVILRCVPISNHLYFYWYRQILGQKVEFLVSFYNNEISEKSEIFDDQFSVERPDGSNFTLKIRSTKLEDSAMYFCASSDGRVETQYFGPGTRLLVL.

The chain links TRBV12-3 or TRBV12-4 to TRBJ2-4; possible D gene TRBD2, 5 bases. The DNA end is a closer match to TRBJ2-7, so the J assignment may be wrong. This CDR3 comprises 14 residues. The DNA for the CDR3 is TGTGCCAGCAGTTTATTGGCGGGTCCCTACGAGCAGTACTTC. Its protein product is CASSLLAGPYEQYF.

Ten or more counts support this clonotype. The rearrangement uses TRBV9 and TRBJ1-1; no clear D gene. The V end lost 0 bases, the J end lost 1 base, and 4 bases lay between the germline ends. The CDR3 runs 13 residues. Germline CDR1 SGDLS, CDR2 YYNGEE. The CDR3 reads CASSVEPNTEAFF. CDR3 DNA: TGTGCCAGCAGCGTAGAGCCGAACACTGAAGCTTTCTTT.

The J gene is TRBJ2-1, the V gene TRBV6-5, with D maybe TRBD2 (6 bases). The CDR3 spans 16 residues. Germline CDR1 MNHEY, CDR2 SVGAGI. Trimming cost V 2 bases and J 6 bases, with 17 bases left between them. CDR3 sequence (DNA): TGTGCCAGCAGTTACGGGGGACTGGCGGAAGGCAATGAGCAGTTCTTC. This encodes CASSYGGLAEGNEQFF.

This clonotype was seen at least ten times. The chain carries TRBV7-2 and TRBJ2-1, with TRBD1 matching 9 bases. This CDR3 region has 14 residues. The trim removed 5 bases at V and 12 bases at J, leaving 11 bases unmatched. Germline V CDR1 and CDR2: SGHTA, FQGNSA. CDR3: CASSIPGQGLWQFF. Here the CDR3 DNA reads TGTGCCAGCAGCATACCGGGACAGGGTTTGTGGCAGTTCTTC.

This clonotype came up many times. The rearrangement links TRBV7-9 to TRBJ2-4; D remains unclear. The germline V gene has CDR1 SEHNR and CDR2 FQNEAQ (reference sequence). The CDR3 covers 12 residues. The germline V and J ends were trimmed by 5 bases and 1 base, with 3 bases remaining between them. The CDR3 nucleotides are TGTGCCAGCAGCCGCGCCAAAAACATTCAGTACTTC. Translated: CASSRAKNIQYF. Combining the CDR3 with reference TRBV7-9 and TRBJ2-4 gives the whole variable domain DTGVSQNPRHKITKRGQNVTFRCDPISEHNRLYWYRQTLGQGPEFLTYFQNEAQLEKSRLLSDRFSAERPKGSFSTLEIQRTEQGDSAMYLCASSRAKNIQYFGAGTRLSVL.

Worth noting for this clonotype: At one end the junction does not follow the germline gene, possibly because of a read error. For the CDR3, the DNA is TGTGCCGGCAGAAAGGGGCTAGCGGGAGGAGGACAAGAGACCCAGTTCTTC. Translating gives CAGRKGLAGGGQETQFF. This sequence joins TRBV12-3 or TRBV12-4 and TRBJ2-1; 11 bases agree with TRBD2. CDR3 length equals 17 residues.

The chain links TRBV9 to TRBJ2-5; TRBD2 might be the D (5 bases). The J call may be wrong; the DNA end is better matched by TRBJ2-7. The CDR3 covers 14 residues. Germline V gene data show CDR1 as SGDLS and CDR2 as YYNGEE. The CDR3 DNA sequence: TGTGCCAGCAGCACCTCCTCAGCGGTGGACGAGCAGTACTTC. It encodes CASSTSSAVDEQYF.

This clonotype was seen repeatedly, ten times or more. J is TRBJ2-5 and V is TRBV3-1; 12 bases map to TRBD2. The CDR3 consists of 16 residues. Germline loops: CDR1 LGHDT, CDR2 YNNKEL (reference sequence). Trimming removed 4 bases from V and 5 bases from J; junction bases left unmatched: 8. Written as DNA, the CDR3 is TGTGCCAGCAGCCGAGGAGGACTAGCGGGGTACGAGACCCAGTACTTC. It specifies CASSRGGLAGYETQYF.

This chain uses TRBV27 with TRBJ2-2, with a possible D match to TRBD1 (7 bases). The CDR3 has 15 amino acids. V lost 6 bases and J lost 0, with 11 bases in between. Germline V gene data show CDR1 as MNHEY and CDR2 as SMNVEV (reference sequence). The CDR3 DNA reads TGTGCCAGCAGACGCGGGACAGCGAACACCGGGGAGCTGTTTTTT. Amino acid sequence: CASRRGTANTGELFF.

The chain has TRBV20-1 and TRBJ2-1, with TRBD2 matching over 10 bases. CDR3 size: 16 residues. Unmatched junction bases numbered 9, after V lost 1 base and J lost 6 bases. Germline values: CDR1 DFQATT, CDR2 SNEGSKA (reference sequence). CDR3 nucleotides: TGCAGTGCTAGAGGTCTAGCGGGAGACGTCGGCAATGAGCAGTTCTTC. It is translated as CSARGLAGDVGNEQFF.

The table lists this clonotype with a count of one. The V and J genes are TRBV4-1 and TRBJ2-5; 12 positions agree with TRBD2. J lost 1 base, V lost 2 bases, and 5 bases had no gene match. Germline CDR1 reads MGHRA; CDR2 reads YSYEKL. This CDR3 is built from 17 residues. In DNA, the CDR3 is TGCGCCAGCAGCCAAACGACTAGCGGGAGAATCCAAGAGACCCAGTACTTC. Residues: CASSQTTSGRIQETQYF.

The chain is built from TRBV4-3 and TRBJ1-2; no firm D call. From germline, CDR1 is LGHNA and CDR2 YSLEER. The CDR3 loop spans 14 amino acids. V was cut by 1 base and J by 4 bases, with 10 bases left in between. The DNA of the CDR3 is TGCGCCAGCAGCCAAGGACCCAACAGCTATGGCTACACCTTC. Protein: CASSQGPNSYGYTF.

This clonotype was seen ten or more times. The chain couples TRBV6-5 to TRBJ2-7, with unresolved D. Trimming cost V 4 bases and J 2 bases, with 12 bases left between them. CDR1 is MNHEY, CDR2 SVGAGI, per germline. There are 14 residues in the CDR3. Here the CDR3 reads CASSSPLDPYEQYF. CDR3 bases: TGTGCCAGCAGTTCCCCTTTGGACCCCTACGAGCAGTACTTC.

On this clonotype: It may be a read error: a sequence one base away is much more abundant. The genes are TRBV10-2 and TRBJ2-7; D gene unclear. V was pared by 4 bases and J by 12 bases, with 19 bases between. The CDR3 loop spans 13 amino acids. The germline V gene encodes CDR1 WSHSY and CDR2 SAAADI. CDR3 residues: CASSVKIQETLYF. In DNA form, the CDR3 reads TGCGCCAGCAGTGTAAAGATCCAGGAGACCCTGTACTTC.

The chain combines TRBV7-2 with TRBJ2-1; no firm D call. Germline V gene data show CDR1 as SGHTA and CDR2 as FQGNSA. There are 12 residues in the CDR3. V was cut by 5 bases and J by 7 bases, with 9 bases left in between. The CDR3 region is CASSQTENEQFF. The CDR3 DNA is TGTGCCAGCAGCCAGACGGAGAATGAGCAGTTCTTC.

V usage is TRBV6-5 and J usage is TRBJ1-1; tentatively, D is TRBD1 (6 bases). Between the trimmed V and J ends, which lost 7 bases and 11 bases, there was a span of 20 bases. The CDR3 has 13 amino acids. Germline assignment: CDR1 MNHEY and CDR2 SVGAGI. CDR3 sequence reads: CASTDGGAGGAFF. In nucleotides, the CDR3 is TGTGCCAGCACCGATGGGGGGGCCGGGGGGGCTTTCTTT.

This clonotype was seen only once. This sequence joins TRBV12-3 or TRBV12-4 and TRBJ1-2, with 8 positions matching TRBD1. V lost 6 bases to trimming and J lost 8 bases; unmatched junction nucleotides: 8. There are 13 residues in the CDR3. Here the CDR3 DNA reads TGTGCCAGCAGCCTAAACAGGGGGGGCGGCTACACCTTC. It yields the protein CASSLNRGGGYTF.

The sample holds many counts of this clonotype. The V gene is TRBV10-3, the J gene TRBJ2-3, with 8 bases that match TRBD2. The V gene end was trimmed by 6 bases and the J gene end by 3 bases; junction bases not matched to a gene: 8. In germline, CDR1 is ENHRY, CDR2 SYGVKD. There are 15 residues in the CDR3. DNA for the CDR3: TGTGCCATCAGCCTTTCGGGGGGGCTTACAGATACGCAGTATTTT. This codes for CAISLSGGLTDTQYF.

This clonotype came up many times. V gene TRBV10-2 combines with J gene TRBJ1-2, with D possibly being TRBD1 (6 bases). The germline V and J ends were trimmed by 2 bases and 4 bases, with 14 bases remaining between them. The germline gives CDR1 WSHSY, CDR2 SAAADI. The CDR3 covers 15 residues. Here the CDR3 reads CASSEEGGFGYGYTF. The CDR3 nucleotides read TGCGCCAGCAGTGAGGAGGGGGGGTTCGGCTATGGCTACACCTTC.

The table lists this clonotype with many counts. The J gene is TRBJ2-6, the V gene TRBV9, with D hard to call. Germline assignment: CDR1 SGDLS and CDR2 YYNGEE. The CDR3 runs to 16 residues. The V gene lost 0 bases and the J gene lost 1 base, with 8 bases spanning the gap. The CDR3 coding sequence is TGTGCCAGCAGCGTAGCCTCCAGATCTGGGGCCAACGTCCTGACTTTC. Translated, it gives CASSVASRSGANVLTF.

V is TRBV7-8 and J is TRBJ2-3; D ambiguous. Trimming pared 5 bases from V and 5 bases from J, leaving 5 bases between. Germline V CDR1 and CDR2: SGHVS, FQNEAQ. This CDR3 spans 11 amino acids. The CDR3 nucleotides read TGTGCCAGCAGCAGGAAAGATACGCAGTATTTT. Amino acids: CASSRKDTQYF.